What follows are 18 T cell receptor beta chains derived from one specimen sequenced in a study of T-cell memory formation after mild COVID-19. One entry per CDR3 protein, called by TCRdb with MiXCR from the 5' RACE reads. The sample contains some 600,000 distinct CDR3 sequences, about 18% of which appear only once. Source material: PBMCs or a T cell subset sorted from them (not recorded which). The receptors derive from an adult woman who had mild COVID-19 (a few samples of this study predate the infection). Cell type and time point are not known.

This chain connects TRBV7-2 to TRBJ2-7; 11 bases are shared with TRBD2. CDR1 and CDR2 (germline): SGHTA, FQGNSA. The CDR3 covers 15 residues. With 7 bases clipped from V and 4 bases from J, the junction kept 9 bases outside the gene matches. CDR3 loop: CASTQVAGGRYEQYF. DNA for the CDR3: TGTGCCAGCACCCAAGTAGCGGGGGGGAGGTACGAGCAGTACTTC.

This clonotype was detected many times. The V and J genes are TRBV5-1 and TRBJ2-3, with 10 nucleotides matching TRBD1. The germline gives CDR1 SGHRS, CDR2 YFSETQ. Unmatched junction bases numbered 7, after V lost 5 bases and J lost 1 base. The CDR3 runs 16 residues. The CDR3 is CASSRDRGGGTDTQYF. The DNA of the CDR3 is TGCGCCAGCAGTCGGGACAGGGGAGGTGGCACAGATACGCAGTATTTT.

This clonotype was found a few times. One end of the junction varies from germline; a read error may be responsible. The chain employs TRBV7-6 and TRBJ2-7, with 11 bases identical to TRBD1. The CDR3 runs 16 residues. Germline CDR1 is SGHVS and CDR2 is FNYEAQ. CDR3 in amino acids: CASSLGAWDRGYEQYF. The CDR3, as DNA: TGTGCCAGCAGTTTAGGGGCATGGGACAGGGGGTACGAGCAGTACTTC.

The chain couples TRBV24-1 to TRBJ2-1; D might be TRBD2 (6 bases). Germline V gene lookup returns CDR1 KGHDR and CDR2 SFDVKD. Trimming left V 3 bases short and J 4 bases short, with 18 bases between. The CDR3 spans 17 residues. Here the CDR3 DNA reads TGTGCCACCAGTGATGCCGCCTTTGCGGGGCGATACAATGAGCAGTTCTTC. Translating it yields CATSDAAFAGRYNEQFF.

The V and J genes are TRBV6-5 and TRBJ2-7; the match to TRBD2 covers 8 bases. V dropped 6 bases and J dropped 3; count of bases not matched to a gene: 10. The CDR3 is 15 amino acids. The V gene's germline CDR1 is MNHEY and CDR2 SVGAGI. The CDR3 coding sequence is TGTGCCAGCAGACCCACTAGCGGCCACCTCTACGAGCAGTACTTC. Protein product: CASRPTSGHLYEQYF.

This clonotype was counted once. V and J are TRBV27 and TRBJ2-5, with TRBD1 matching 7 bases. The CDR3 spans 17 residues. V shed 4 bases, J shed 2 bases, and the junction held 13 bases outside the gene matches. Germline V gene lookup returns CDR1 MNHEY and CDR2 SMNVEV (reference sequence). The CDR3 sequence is CASSSLGVPGGQETQYF. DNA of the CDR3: TGTGCCAGCAGTTCTCTCGGGGTGCCAGGGGGACAAGAGACCCAGTACTTC.

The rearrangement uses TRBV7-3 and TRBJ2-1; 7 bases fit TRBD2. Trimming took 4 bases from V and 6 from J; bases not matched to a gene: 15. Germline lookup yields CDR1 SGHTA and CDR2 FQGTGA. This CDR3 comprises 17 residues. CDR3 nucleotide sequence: TGTGCCAGCAGCTCCGCCCACAGCTCTAGCGGATCCAATGAGCAGTTCTTC. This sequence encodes CASSSAHSSSGSNEQFF.

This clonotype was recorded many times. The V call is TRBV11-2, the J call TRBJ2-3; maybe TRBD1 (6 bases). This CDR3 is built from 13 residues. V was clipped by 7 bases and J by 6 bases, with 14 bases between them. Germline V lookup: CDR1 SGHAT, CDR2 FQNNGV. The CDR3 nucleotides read TGTGCCAGCAACAATAAGGGGGTTGATACGCAGTATTTT. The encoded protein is CASNNKGVDTQYF.

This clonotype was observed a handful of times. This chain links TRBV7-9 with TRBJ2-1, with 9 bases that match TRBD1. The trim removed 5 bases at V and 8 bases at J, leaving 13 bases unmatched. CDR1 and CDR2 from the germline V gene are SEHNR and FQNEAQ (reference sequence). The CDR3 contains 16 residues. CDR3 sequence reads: CASSVEGGQGVYEQFF. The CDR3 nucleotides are TGTGCCAGCAGCGTAGAAGGGGGACAGGGTGTCTATGAGCAGTTCTTC.

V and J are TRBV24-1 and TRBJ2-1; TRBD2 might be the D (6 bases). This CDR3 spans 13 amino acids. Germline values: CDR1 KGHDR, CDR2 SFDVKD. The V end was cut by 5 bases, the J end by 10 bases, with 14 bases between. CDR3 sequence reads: CATSVEGRAEQFF. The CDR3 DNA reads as TGTGCCACCAGTGTGGAGGGTCGGGCAGAGCAGTTCTTC.

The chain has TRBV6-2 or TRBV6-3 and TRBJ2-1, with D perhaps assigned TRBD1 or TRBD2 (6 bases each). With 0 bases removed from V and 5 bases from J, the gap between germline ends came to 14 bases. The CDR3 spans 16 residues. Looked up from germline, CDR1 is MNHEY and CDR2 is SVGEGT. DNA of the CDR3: TGTGCCAGCAGTTACTCGCACGTGAGGGGGGACAATGAGCAGTTCTTC. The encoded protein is CASSYSHVRGDNEQFF.

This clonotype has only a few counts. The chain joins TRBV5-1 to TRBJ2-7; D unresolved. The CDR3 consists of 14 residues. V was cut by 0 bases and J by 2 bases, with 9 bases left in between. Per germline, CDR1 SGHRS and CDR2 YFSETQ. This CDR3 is CASSLAAVTYEQYF. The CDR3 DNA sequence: TGCGCCAGCAGCTTGGCAGCAGTAACCTACGAGCAGTACTTC.

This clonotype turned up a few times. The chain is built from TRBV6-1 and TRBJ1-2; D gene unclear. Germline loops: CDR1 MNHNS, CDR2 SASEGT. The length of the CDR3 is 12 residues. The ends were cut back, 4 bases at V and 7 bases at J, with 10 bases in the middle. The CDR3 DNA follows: TGTGCCAGCAGTGCAAGGAAAGGTGGCTACACCTTC. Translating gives CASSARKGGYTF.

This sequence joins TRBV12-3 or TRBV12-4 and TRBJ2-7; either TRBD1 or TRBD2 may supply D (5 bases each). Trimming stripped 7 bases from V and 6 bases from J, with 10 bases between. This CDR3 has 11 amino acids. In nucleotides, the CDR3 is TGTGCCAGCACCCCGGGGACCGAGCAGTACTTC. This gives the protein CASTPGTEQYF.

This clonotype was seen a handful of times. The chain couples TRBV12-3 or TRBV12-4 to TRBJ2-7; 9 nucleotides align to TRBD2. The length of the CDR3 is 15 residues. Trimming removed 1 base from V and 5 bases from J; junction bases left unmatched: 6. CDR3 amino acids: CASSLGRGGPNEQYF. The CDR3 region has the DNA TGTGCCAGCAGTTTAGGGCGGGGGGGCCCCAACGAGCAGTACTTC.

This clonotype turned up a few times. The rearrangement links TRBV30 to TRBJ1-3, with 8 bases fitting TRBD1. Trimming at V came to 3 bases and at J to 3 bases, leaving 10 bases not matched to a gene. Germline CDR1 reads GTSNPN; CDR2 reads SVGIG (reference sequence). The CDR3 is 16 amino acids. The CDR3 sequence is CAWRSGGVLGGNTIYF. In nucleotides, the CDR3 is TGTGCCTGGAGGTCAGGGGGCGTCTTAGGTGGAAACACCATATATTTT.

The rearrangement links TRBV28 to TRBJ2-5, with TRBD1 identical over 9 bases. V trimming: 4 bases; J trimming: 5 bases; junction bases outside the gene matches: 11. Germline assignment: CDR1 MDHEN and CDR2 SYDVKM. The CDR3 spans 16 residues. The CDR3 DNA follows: TGTGCCAGCAGTTCCACCGGGACAGGGAGGGAGGAGACCCAGTACTTC. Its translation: CASSSTGTGREETQYF.

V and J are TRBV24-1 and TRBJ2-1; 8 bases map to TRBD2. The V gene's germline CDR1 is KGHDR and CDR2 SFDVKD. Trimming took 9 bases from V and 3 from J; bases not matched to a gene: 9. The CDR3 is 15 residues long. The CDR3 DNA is TGTGCCACCGGGAGCGGGAGCGTTTACTACAATGAGCAGTTCTTC. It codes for CATGSGSVYYNEQFF.